Each of the 18 T cell receptor beta chains below was sequenced from the same sample in a study of blood T cells in healthy people across ages. For the second PCR, which ran for roughly 7 to 11 cycles, a sample-barcoded 5' primer and a J-beta primer mix were used. TCRdb reprocessed the 5' RACE reads with MiXCR, giving one entry per CDR3 protein. The data contain around 500,000 distinct CDR3 sequences, roughly 48% of them singletons. Sequencing used blood. These receptors all come from a man aged 80 or over in good health.

The gene calls are TRBV20-1 and TRBJ2-5, with D maybe TRBD2 (6 bases). This CDR3 comprises 12 residues. Trimming removed 6 bases from V and 0 bases from J, with 8 bases in between. Germline assignment: CDR1 DFQATT and CDR2 SNEGSKA (reference sequence). The CDR3 nucleotides read TGCAGTGCCCGGGACTACCAAGAGACCCAGTACTTC. Its translation: CSARDYQETQYF.

As for this clonotype: One end of the junction does not line up with germline, which may come from a read error. The rearrangement joins TRBV15 to TRBJ2-7; no clear D gene. This CDR3 region has 12 residues. Germline CDR1 LNHNV, CDR2 YYDKDF (reference sequence). CDR3 DNA sequence: TGTGCCACCAGTAGAGATCGACTTGTGCAGTACTTC. Protein: CATSRDRLVQYF.

This clonotype was seen repeatedly, ten times or more. The rearrangement joins TRBV5-1 to TRBJ2-7; tentative D call: TRBD1 (8 bases). Germline V gene lookup returns CDR1 SGHRS and CDR2 YFSETQ. The length of the CDR3 is 16 residues. Trimming shortened V by 6 bases and J by 1 base, and 20 bases separated the two germline ends. CDR3 nucleotides: TGCGCCAGCAACAGGGGGGGTGCATCGAGTTCCTACGAGCAGTACTTC. It codes for CASNRGGASSSYEQYF.

This sequence joins TRBV4-1 and TRBJ2-1; no reliable D call. The CDR3 has 14 amino acids. The V gene lost 1 base and the J gene lost 5 bases, with 9 bases spanning the gap. CDR1 MGHRA and CDR2 YSYEKL come from the germline V gene. The CDR3 sequence is CASSQVGLDNEQFF. Written as DNA, the CDR3 is TGCGCCAGCAGCCAAGTAGGGCTCGACAATGAGCAGTTCTTC.

Ten or more counts support this clonotype. The genes are TRBV6-6 and TRBJ2-5, with a weak D call TRBD1 (6 bases). This CDR3 is built from 15 residues. Looked up from germline, CDR1 is MNHNY and CDR2 is SVGAGI (reference sequence). V gave up 0 bases and J gave up 2 bases, with 10 bases separating them. In DNA, the CDR3 is TGTGCCAGCAGTTACTCGAAGGGGGAACAAGAGACCCAGTACTTC. The encoded protein is CASSYSKGEQETQYF.

The rearrangement links TRBV27 to TRBJ1-2; no clear D. V was trimmed by 6 bases and J by 2 bases, leaving 19 bases between them. There are 16 residues in the CDR3. Germline-derived CDR1 and CDR2 are MNHEY and SMNVEV (reference sequence). The CDR3 nucleotides read TGTGCCAGCAGACGGATCGGCCAGGACTACAACTATGGCTACACCTTC. Residues: CASRRIGQDYNYGYTF.

The genes are TRBV20-1 and TRBJ2-7, with D possibly TRBD2 on 5 matching bases. TRBJ2-5 matches the DNA end more closely, so the J call is doubtful. Germline lookup yields CDR1 DFQATT and CDR2 SNEGSKA (reference sequence). The CDR3 has 13 residues. CDR3 DNA sequence: TGCAGTGCTAGAGTTGCGGGTTCGGAGACCCAGTACTTC. Translated: CSARVAGSETQYF.

The chain combines TRBV28 with TRBJ2-3; 12 bases match TRBD2. Germline CDR1 is MDHEN and CDR2 is SYDVKM. The trim removed 6 bases at V and 9 bases at J, leaving 4 bases unmatched. The CDR3 consists of 13 residues. Here the CDR3 DNA reads TGTGCCAGCAGGAGACTAGCGGGAGAAACGCAGTATTTT. This codes for CASRRLAGETQYF.

This clonotype was counted only a few times. This chain uses TRBV24-1 with TRBJ2-1; 10 nucleotides line up with TRBD2. This CDR3 has 15 amino acids. After removal of 7 bases from V and 3 bases from J, the junction contained 5 bases not matched to a gene. Germline assignment: CDR1 KGHDR and CDR2 SFDVKD. The CDR3, as DNA: TGTGCCACCAGCCCCTCTAGCGGGAGCTACAATGAGCAGTTCTTC. Amino acids: CATSPSSGSYNEQFF.

In its sample, this clonotype was seen many times. This may stem from a read error, because a much larger clone lies one nucleotide away. The V gene is TRBV6-6, the J gene TRBJ2-5; D is undetermined. V lost 6 bases, J lost 11 bases, and 25 bases lay in between. There are 15 residues in the CDR3. Germline V gene data show CDR1 as MNHNY and CDR2 as SVGAGI (reference sequence). Here the CDR3 DNA reads TGTGCCAGCAGGCCCTCCGTGGCCTCGCACAATGAGCAGTACTTC. This codes for CASRPSVASHNEQYF.

The sample holds many counts of this clonotype. V is TRBV7-9 and J is TRBJ1-1; D unclear. The CDR3 consists of 16 residues. The germline gives CDR1 SEHNR, CDR2 FQNEAQ (reference sequence). Trimming pared 4 bases from V and 5 bases from J, leaving 20 bases between. In DNA, the CDR3 is TGTGCCAGCAGCTCCAACGGGGTCTCGGGCGGGACTGAAGCTTTCTTT. Translating gives CASSSNGVSGGTEAFF.

This clonotype was detected only a few times. The chain employs TRBV10-3 and TRBJ2-5, with unresolved D. Trimming removed 5 bases from V and 1 base from J, with 14 bases in between. The V gene's germline CDR1 is ENHRY and CDR2 SYGVKD. CDR3 length: 15 amino acids. For the CDR3, the DNA is TGTGCCATCAGTCAATACCGAGAGTCCCAAGAGACCCAGTACTTC. Translated, it gives CAISQYRESQETQYF.

This rearrangement joins TRBV10-3 to TRBJ2-1; D may be TRBD2 (5 bases). The germline V and J ends were trimmed by 6 bases and 5 bases, with 14 bases remaining between them. CDR1 is ENHRY and CDR2 is SYGVKD in the germline V gene. There are 14 residues in the CDR3. The CDR3 nucleotides are TGTGCCATCAGGAAACCGGACTCGAACAATGAGCAGTTCTTC. Protein product: CAIRKPDSNNEQFF.

This clonotype was observed a handful of times. The genes are TRBV9 and TRBJ1-6, with a weak D call TRBD1 (6 bases). V lost 7 bases and J lost 7, with 18 bases in between. Germline CDR1 reads SGDLS; CDR2 reads YYNGEE. The CDR3 loop spans 15 amino acids. CDR3 residues: CASSGGHPVNSPLHF. The CDR3 nucleotides read TGTGCCAGCTCTGGGGGCCACCCGGTCAATTCACCCCTCCACTTT.

The CDR3 nucleotides are TGCGCCAGCAGCCAAGTGGGACAGGGGTTGTCCCTCCACTTT. Its protein product is CASSQVGQGLSLHF. V is TRBV4-3 and J is TRBJ1-6, with 10 bases aligning to TRBD1. The V gene's germline CDR1 is LGHNA and CDR2 YSLEER. V shed 1 base and J 14 bases; nucleotides not matched to a gene: 5. This CDR3 has 14 amino acids.

The chain employs TRBV29-1 and TRBJ2-3, with D maybe TRBD2 (6 bases). Germline lookup yields CDR1 SQVTM and CDR2 ANQGSEA. The CDR3 length is 11 residues. V was shortened by 5 bases and J by 5 bases, with 8 bases between the two germline ends. The CDR3 region is CSVQAGDTQYF. In nucleotides, the CDR3 is TGCAGCGTTCAAGCGGGAGATACGCAGTATTTT.

This clonotype occurred a few times. The chain carries TRBV5-1 and TRBJ2-3; TRBD1 matches at 9 bases. The CDR3 totals 18 residues. Germline loops: CDR1 SGHRS, CDR2 YFSETQ. Germline trimming cut 2 bases from V and 4 bases from J; bases unmatched to any gene: 14. The CDR3 protein is CASSLYRGQGMVPDTQYF. The CDR3 DNA is TGCGCCAGCAGCTTATATAGGGGACAGGGTATGGTCCCAGATACGCAGTATTTT.

This clonotype was found a few times. The V and J genes are TRBV20-1 and TRBJ2-7; no definite D call. CDR1 and CDR2 (germline): DFQATT, SNEGSKA (reference sequence). The V and J ends lost 6 bases and 2 bases respectively, with 14 bases between them. This CDR3 comprises 13 residues. The CDR3 nucleotides are TGCAGTGCCCTTTCCTCAGACCCCTACGAGCAGTACTTC. It codes for CSALSSDPYEQYF.